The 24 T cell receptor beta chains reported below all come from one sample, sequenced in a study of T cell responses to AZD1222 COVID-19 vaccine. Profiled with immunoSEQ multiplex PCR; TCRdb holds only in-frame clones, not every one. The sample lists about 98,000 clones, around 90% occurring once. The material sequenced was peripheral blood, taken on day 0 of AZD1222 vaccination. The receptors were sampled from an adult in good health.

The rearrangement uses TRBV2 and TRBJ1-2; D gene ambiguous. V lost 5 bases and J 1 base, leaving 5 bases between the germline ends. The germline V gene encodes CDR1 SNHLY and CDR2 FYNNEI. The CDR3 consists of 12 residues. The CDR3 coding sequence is TGTGCCAGCAGTCTGAGTAACTATGGCTACACCTTC. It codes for CASSLSNYGYTF. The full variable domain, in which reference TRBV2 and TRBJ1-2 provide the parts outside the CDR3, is EPEVTQTPSHQVTQMGQEVILRCVPISNHLYFYWYRQILGQKVEFLVSFYNNEISEKSEIFDDQFSVERPDGSNFTLKIRSTKLEDSAMYFCASSLSNYGYTFGSGTRLTVV.

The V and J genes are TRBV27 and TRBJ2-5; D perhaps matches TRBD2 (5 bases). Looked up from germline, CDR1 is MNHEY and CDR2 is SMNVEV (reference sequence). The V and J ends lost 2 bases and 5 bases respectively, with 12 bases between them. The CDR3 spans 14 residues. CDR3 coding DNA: TGTGCCAGCAGTTTAGGGCTAGCTCGGGAGACCCAGTACTTC. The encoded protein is CASSLGLARETQYF.

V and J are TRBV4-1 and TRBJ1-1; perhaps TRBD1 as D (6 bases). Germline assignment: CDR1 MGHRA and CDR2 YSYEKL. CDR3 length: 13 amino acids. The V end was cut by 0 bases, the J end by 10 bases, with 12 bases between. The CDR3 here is CASSQDQGWGAFF. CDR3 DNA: TGCGCCAGCAGCCAAGATCAGGGGTGGGGAGCTTTCTTT.

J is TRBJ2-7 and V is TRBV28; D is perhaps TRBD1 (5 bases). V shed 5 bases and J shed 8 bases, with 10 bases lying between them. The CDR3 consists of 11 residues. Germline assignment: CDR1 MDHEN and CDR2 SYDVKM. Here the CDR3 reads CASSLDRKQYF. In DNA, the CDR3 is TGTGCCAGCAGTCTAGACAGAAAGCAGTACTTC.

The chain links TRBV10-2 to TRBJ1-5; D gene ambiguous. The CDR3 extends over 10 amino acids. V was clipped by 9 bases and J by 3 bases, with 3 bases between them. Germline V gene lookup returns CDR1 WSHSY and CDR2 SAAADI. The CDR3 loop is CARINQPQHF. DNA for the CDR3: TGCGCCAGAATCAATCAGCCCCAGCATTTT.

The CDR3 nucleotides read TGTGCCAGCAGCTCCGGGACAGGGAGCGCCTACGAGCAGTACTTC. Amino acid sequence: CASSSGTGSAYEQYF. V is TRBV7-8 and J is TRBJ2-7, with TRBD1 identical over 9 bases. After removal of 4 bases from V and 2 bases from J, the junction contained 6 bases not matched to a gene. The CDR3 consists of 15 residues. Germline V gives CDR1 SGHVS, CDR2 FQNEAQ.

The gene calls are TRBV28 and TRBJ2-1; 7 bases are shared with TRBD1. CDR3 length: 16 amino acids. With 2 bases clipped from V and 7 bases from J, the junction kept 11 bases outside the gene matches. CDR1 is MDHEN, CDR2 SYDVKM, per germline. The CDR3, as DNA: TGTGCCAGCAGTTTAGAGAGACAGGGAAGGGGTAATGAGCAGTTCTTC. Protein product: CASSLERQGRGNEQFF.

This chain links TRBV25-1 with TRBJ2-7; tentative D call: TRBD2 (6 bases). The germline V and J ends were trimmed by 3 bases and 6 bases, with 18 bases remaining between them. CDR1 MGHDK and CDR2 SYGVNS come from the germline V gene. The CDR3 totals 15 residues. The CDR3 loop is CASSDIAAGTREQYF. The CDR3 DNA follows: TGTGCCAGCAGTGATATCGCGGCGGGAACTCGCGAGCAGTACTTC.

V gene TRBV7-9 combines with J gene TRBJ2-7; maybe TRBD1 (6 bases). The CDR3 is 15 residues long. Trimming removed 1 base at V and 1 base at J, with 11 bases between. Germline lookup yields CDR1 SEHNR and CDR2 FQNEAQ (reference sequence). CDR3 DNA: TGTGCCAGCAGCTTAGGGGGGACACCGTCCTACGAGCAGTACTTC. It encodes CASSLGGTPSYEQYF. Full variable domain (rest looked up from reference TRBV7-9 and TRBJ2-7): DTGVSQNPRHKITKRGQNVTFRCDPISEHNRLYWYRQTLGQGPEFLTYFQNEAQLEKSRLLSDRFSAERPKGSFSTLEIQRTEQGDSAMYLCASSLGGTPSYEQYFGPGTRLTVT.

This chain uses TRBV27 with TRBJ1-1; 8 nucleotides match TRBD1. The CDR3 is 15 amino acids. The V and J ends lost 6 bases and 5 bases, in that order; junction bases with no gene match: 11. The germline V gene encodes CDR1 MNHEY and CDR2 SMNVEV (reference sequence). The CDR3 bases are TGTGCCAGCAGAGCACCCCGACAGGGGAAGACTGAAGCTTTCTTT. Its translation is CASRAPRQGKTEAFF.

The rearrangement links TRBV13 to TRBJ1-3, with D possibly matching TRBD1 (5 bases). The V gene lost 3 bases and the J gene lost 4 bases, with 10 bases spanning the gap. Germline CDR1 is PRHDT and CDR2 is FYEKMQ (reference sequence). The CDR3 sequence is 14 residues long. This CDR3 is CASSLGQGGNTIYF. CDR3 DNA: TGTGCCAGCAGCTTGGGGCAAGGCGGAAACACCATATATTTT.

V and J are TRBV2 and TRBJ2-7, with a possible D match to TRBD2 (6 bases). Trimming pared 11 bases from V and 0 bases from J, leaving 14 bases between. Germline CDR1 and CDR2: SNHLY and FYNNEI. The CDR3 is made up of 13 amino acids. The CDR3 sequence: CACRDGSSYEQYF. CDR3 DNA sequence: TGTGCCTGTAGAGACGGGAGCTCCTACGAGCAGTACTTC. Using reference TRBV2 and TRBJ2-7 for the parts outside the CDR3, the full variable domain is EPEVTQTPSHQVTQMGQEVILRCVPISNHLYFYWYRQILGQKVEFLVSFYNNEISEKSEIFDDQFSVERPDGSNFTLKIRSTKLEDSAMYFCACRDGSSYEQYFGPGTRLTVT.

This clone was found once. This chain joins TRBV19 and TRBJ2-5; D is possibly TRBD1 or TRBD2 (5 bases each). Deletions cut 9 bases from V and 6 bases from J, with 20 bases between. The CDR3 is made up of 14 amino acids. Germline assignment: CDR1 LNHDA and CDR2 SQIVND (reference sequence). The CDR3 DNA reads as TGTGCCAGCGGCCCTCTCGGAGAGGGGAAGACCCAGTACTTC. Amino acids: CASGPLGEGKTQYF.

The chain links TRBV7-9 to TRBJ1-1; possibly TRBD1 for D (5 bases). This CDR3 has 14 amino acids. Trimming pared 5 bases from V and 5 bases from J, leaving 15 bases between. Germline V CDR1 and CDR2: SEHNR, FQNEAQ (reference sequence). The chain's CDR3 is CASSQGQAWTEAFF. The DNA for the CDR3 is TGTGCCAGCAGCCAGGGTCAGGCCTGGACTGAAGCTTTCTTT.

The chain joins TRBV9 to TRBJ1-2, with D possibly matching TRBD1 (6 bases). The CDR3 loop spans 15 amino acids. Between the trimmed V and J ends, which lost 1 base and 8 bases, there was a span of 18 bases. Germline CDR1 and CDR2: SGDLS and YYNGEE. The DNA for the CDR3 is TGTGCCAGCAGCGTAAGGGGCGGAGCCGGGGGCGGCTACACCTTC. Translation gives CASSVRGGAGGGYTF.

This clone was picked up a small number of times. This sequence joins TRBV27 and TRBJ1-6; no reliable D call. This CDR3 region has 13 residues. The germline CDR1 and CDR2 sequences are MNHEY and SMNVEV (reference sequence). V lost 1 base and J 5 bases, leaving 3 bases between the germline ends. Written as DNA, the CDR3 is TGTGCCAGCAGTTTATTCAATAATTCACCCCTCCACTTT. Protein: CASSLFNNSPLHF.

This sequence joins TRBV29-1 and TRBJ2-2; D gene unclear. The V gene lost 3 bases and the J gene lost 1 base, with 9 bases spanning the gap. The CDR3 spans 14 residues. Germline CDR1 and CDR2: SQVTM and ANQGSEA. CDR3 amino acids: CSVDRGGNTGELFF. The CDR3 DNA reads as TGCAGCGTTGATCGAGGCGGGAACACCGGGGAGCTGTTTTTT.

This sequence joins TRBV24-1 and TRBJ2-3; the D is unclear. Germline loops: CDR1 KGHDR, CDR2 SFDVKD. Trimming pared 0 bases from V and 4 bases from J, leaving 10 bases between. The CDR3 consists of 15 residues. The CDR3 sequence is CATSDLPGDADTQYF. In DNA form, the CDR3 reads TGTGCCACCAGTGATTTGCCCGGCGACGCAGATACGCAGTATTTT.

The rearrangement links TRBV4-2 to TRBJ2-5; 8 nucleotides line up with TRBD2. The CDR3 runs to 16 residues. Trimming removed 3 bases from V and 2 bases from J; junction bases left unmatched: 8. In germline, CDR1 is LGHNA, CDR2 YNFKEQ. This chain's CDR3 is CASSHSGTRHQETQYF. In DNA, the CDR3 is TGTGCCAGCAGCCACTCCGGGACTAGACATCAAGAGACCCAGTACTTC.

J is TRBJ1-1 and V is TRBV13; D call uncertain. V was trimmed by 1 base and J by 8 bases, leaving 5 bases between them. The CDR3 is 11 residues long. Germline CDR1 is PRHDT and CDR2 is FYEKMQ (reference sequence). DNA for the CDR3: TGTGCCAGCAGCTTAGCAGGCGAAGCTTTCTTT. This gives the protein CASSLAGEAFF.

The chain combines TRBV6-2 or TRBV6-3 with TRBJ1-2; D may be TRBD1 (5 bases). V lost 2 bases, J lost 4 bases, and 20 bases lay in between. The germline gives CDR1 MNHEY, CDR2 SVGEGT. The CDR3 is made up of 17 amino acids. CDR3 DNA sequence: TGTGCCAGCAGTTACGCTCGGGTACTAGGGGCGAGCTATGGCTACACCTTC. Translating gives CASSYARVLGASYGYTF.

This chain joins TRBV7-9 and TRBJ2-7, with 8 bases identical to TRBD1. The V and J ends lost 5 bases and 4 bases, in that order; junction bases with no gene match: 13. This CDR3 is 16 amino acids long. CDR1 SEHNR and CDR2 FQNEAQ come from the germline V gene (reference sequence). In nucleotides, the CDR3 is TGTGCCAGCAGCCCCAAAGCCCAGGGGGCAGGGTACGAGCAGTACTTC. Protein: CASSPKAQGAGYEQYF.

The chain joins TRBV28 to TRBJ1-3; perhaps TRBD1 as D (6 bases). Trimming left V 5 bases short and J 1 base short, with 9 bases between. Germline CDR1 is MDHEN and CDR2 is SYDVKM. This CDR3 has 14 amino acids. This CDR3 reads CASSAQGSGNTIYF. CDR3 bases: TGTGCCAGCAGTGCACAGGGTTCTGGAAACACCATATATTTT.

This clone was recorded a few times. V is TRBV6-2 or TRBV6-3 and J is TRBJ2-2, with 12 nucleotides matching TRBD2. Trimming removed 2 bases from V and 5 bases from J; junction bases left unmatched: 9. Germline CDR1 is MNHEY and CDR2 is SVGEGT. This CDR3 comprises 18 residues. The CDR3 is CASSYLAGGPKLTGELFF. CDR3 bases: TGTGCCAGCAGTTACCTAGCGGGAGGGCCGAAGCTGACCGGGGAGCTGTTTTTT.